These 13 T cell receptor beta chains were sequenced from one sample in a study of response to subunit inactivated influenza vaccine. TCRdb reprocessed the RT-PCR reads with MiXCR, giving one entry per CDR3 protein. The profile shows about 700,000 distinct CDR3 sequences, 12% to 15% of them singletons. This material consisted of PBMCs from blood, taken 14 to 15 days before vaccination. The receptors were sampled from a man in his fifties or sixties who received an inactivated influenza vaccine.

This clonotype turned up a few times. The chain employs TRBV4-3 and TRBJ2-5; D unresolved. Germline values: CDR1 LGHNA, CDR2 YSLEER. V dropped 1 base and J dropped 5 bases, with 8 bases sitting between them. This CDR3 contains 13 residues. The CDR3 region is CASSQGYAETQYF. Written as DNA, the CDR3 is TGCGCCAGCAGCCAAGGCTACGCGGAGACCCAGTACTTC.

The chain links TRBV28 to TRBJ2-1, with D possibly TRBD2 on 5 matching bases. V was trimmed by 8 bases and J by 3 bases, leaving 14 bases between them. Looked up from germline, CDR1 is MDHEN and CDR2 is SYDVKM. This CDR3 has 14 amino acids. The CDR3 here is CASQRYSGYNEQFF. The CDR3 DNA reads as TGTGCCAGCCAGCGGTACTCGGGCTACAATGAGCAGTTCTTC.

This chain links TRBV10-3 with TRBJ2-1, with 9 bases that match TRBD2. Germline CDR1 and CDR2: ENHRY and SYGVKD. The length of the CDR3 is 17 residues. J was trimmed by 3 bases and V by 1 base; bases with no gene match: 7. Written as DNA, the CDR3 is TGTGCCATCAGTGAGTTGGGTAGCGGGAGTCTCTACAATGAGCAGTTCTTC. This encodes CAISELGSGSLYNEQFF.

This clonotype was observed at least ten times. J is TRBJ2-2 and V is TRBV11-2; TRBD2 is a possible D gene (6 bases). CDR1 is SGHAT and CDR2 is FQNNGV in the germline V gene. The CDR3 is made up of 18 amino acids. Trimming removed 5 bases at V and 4 bases at J, with 23 bases between. In nucleotides, the CDR3 is TGTGCCAGCAGCCCTAGGACGGGGGATAATACTCCCACCGGGGAGCTGTTTTTT. Its translation is CASSPRTGDNTPTGELFF. The full variable domain, its missing parts supplied by reference TRBV11-2 and TRBJ2-2, is EAGVAQSPRYKIIEKRQSVAFWCNPISGHATLYWYQQILGQGPKLLIQFQNNGVVDDSQLPKDRFSAERLKGVDSTLKIQPAKLEDSAVYLCASSPRTGDNTPTGELFFGEGSRLTVL.

The table lists this clonotype with a count of one. The V call is TRBV12-3 or TRBV12-4, the J call TRBJ1-1; TRBD1 aligns across 7 bases. This CDR3 region has 14 residues. After removal of 1 base from V and 4 bases from J, the junction contained 3 bases not matched to a gene. CDR3 bases: TGTGCCAGCAGTTTAGGACAGGGTATCACTGAAGCTTTCTTT. It is translated as CASSLGQGITEAFF.

This clonotype came up a few times. The V gene is TRBV14, the J gene TRBJ2-1, with D unclear. Germline V CDR1 and CDR2: SGHDN, FVKESK. The CDR3 contains 16 residues. V lost 3 bases and J 0 bases, leaving 12 bases between the germline ends. The CDR3 sequence: CASSQATPSSYNEQFF. The CDR3 nucleotides are TGTGCCAGCAGCCAGGCGACTCCTAGCTCCTACAATGAGCAGTTCTTC. The full variable domain, with the rest looked up from reference TRBV14 and TRBJ2-1, is EAGVTQFPSHSVIEKGQTVTLRCDPISGHDNLYWYRRVMGKEIKFLLHFVKESKQDESGMPNNRFLAERTGGTYSTLKVQPAELEDSGVYFCASSQATPSSYNEQFFGPGTRLTVL.

CDR3 amino acids: CASSLYRRTEAFF. CDR3 nucleotides: TGTGCCAGCAGCTTATATCGGCGCACTGAAGCTTTCTTT. The rearrangement uses TRBV7-3 and TRBJ1-1; D is undetermined. With 2 bases removed from V and 4 bases from J, the gap between germline ends came to 8 bases. CDR3 length: 13 residues. Per the germline V gene, CDR1 is SGHTA and CDR2 is FQGTGA.

V gene TRBV6-5 combines with J gene TRBJ1-4; D not certain. V was pared by 0 bases and J by 0 bases, with 11 bases between. Germline V gene lookup returns CDR1 MNHEY and CDR2 SVGAGI. The CDR3 spans 17 residues. DNA of the CDR3: TGTGCCAGCAGTTACTCGACCCCCAGTGCAACTAATGAAAAACTGTTTTTT. The encoded protein is CASSYSTPSATNEKLFF.

This chain uses TRBV5-1 with TRBJ2-4; 8 bases line up with TRBD2. The CDR3 is 14 residues long. The germline V gene encodes CDR1 SGHRS and CDR2 YFSETQ. Trimming cost V 5 bases and J 3 bases; bases outside gene matches: 4. The DNA of the CDR3 is TGCGCCAGCAGGCTTAGCGGGGACAAAAACATTCAGTACTTC. Translation: CASRLSGDKNIQYF.

This clonotype was counted between two and nine times. The V gene is TRBV12-3 or TRBV12-4, the J gene TRBJ2-5; TRBD1 aligns across 10 bases. The CDR3 spans 17 residues. V shed 5 bases and J 5 bases; nucleotides not matched to a gene: 14. DNA of the CDR3: TGTGCCAGCAGTCCGACAGGGGGCGCGCAGAGGTCCGAGACCCAGTACTTC. Residues: CASSPTGGAQRSETQYF.

The rearrangement joins TRBV15 to TRBJ2-7, with D possibly TRBD2 on 6 matching bases. CDR1 is LNHNV and CDR2 is YYDKDF in the germline V gene (reference sequence). V was pared by 0 bases and J by 3 bases, with 15 bases between. The length of the CDR3 is 16 residues. CDR3 in DNA: TGTGCCACCAGCAGAGACATGGGGTCCGGGGGCTACGAGCAGTACTTC. Translated: CATSRDMGSGGYEQYF. The variable domain in full, completed from reference TRBV15 and TRBJ2-7, reads DAMVIQNPRYQVTQFGKPVTLSCSQTLNHNVMYWYQQKSSQAPKLLFHYYDKDFNNEADTPDNFQSRRPNTSFCFLDIRSPGLGDTAMYLCATSRDMGSGGYEQYFGPGTRLTVT.

This clonotype was detected only a few times. The gene calls are TRBV28 and TRBJ1-6; D is unresolved. From germline, CDR1 is MDHEN and CDR2 SYDVKM. The CDR3 contains 13 residues. The V end lost 3 bases, the J end lost 4 bases, and 4 bases lay between the germline ends. The DNA of the CDR3 is TGTGCCAGCAGTTTTGAGTATAATTCACCCCTCCACTTT. This translates into CASSFEYNSPLHF.

The table lists this clonotype with a few counts. The V gene is TRBV12-5, the J gene TRBJ2-1; the match to TRBD2 covers 10 bases. The V segment lost 6 bases and the J segment 4 bases; nucleotides outside the gene matches: 6. The germline V gene has CDR1 LGHNT and CDR2 FRNRAP. This CDR3 is 15 amino acids long. The DNA for the CDR3 is TGTGCTAGTGGGCAAGCGGGGGGGCGGTACAATGAGCAGTTCTTC. This encodes CASGQAGGRYNEQFF. The whole variable domain, remainder taken from reference TRBV12-5 and TRBJ2-1, is DARVTQTPRHKVTEMGQEVTMRCQPILGHNTVFWYRQTMMQGLELLAYFRNRAPLDDSGMPKDRFSAEMPDATLATLKIQPSEPRDSAVYFCASGQAGGRYNEQFFGPGTRLTVL.